The clone carrying this TCR beta chain was detected only once. The data were obtained in a study of shared clonotypes between healthy human individuals. The run depth of the assay was deep. It was across several immunoSEQ plates that each subset's genomic DNA was evenly split. Template for every sorted-subset replicate PCR totaled approximately 200 ng DNA, tens of thousands of T cell genomes. Profiling relied on immunoSEQ multiplex PCR, and the TCRdb table lists in-frame clones only, not all of them. The table lists about 980,000 clones, around three quarters of them singletons. The receptor was derived from a man between 18 and 35 years old in good health. Sequences were obtained from memory CD4+ T cells sorted from blood. Subset defined: CD45RA-negative fraction.

The CDR3 protein is CASSPPPGGDIQYF. In DNA, the CDR3 is TGTGCCAGCAGCCCACCCCCGGGGGGGGACATTCAGTACTTC. The chain has TRBV6-1 and TRBJ2-4, with TRBD2 matching over 8 bases. After removal of 6 bases from V and 8 bases from J, the junction contained 9 bases not matched to a gene. The CDR3 consists of 14 residues. Germline loops: CDR1 MNHNS, CDR2 SASEGT.